One and the same sample provided the 27 T cell receptor beta chains below, sequenced in a study of OX40 agonist ivuxolimab in advanced cancers. Sequencing was performed with immunoSEQ multiplex PCR; in TCRdb, only in-frame clones are kept and a portion is missing. The table has about 60,000 clones, roughly four fifths seen once. The source material was CD4+ or CD8+ T cells sorted from blood, sampled in a trial of the OX40 agonist ivuxolimab. The receptors derive from an adult with an advanced solid tumor such as melanoma, head and neck, liver or kidney cancer.

This chain joins TRBV29-1 and TRBJ1-4; the match to TRBD1 covers 8 bases. The germline V gene has CDR1 SQVTM and CDR2 ANQGSEA. The V and J ends lost 1 base and 9 bases, in that order; junction bases with no gene match: 7. The CDR3 extends over 14 amino acids. The CDR3 here is CSVEVSGGTKKLFF. DNA for the CDR3: TGCAGCGTTGAAGTATCAGGGGGCACGAAAAAACTGTTTTTT.

This clone occurred once. The gene calls are TRBV5-1 and TRBJ1-6; D ambiguous. The CDR3 has 15 amino acids. Germline CDR1 is SGHRS and CDR2 is YFSETQ. V lost 4 bases and J lost 7, with 15 bases in between. The CDR3 DNA reads TGCGCCAGCAGCGAGGACGGGATAAAAAATTCACCCCTCCACTTT. This codes for CASSEDGIKNSPLHF.

J is TRBJ2-1 and V is TRBV18; D unclear. This CDR3 has 12 residues. Trimming took off 1 base at V and 7 bases at J, with 5 bases between the two ends. Germline loops: CDR1 KGHSH, CDR2 LQKENI. The CDR3 protein is CASSPQSNEQFF. The CDR3 nucleotides read TGTGCCAGCTCACCACAGTCAAATGAGCAGTTCTTC.

This chain links TRBV15 with TRBJ2-7, with TRBD2 matching over 8 bases. The V gene's germline CDR1 is LNHNV and CDR2 YYDKDF (reference sequence). This CDR3 region has 17 residues. V was clipped by 0 bases and J by 1 base; unmatched bases: 8. CDR3 DNA: TGTGCCACCAGCAGAGATAAAGCGGGAGCCACATCCTACGAGCAGTACTTC. It encodes CATSRDKAGATSYEQYF.

The J gene is TRBJ2-1, the V gene TRBV28; D may be TRBD2 (5 bases). The germline V gene has CDR1 MDHEN and CDR2 SYDVKM. Trimming took 3 bases from V and 0 from J, leaving 9 bases between them. The CDR3 length is 15 residues. The CDR3 sequence is CASSFVGSSYNEQFF. The CDR3 bases are TGTGCCAGCAGTTTTGTTGGGAGCTCCTACAATGAGCAGTTCTTC.

This clone appeared a single time. The CDR3 nucleotides are TGTGCCAGCAGCCAAGTCGGCGGGACTAGCGGGAGCTCCTACAATGAGCAGTTCTTC. Protein sequence: CASSQVGGTSGSSYNEQFF. This chain joins TRBV4-2 and TRBJ2-1, with TRBD2 identical over 14 bases. Germline CDR1 reads LGHNA; CDR2 reads YNFKEQ. The V gene end was trimmed by 1 base and the J gene end by 0 bases; junction bases not matched to a gene: 5. This CDR3 has 19 amino acids.

V and J are TRBV28 and TRBJ2-7; D is unclear. Trimming cost V 7 bases and J 4 bases, with 11 bases left between them. CDR1 and CDR2 (germline): MDHEN, SYDVKM. The CDR3 length is 12 residues. The CDR3 nucleotides are TGTGCCAGCAACACGATCAGTTACGAGCAGTACTTC. Its translation: CASNTISYEQYF.

V usage is TRBV5-1 and J usage is TRBJ2-7; 8 bases line up with TRBD2. The CDR3 is 15 residues long. Germline trimming cut 0 bases from V and 2 bases from J; bases unmatched to any gene: 4. From germline, CDR1 is SGHRS and CDR2 YFSETQ. Here the CDR3 DNA reads TGCGCCAGCAGCTTGGGCACTAGCGGAGCCTACGAGCAGTACTTC. It encodes CASSLGTSGAYEQYF. The whole variable domain, filled in from reference TRBV5-1 and TRBJ2-7, reads KAGVTQTPRYLIKTRGQQVTLSCSPISGHRSVSWYQQTPGQGLQFLFEYFSETQRNKGNFPGRFSGRQFSNSRSEMNVSTLELGDSALYLCASSLGTSGAYEQYFGPGTRLTVT.

The chain recombines TRBV6-1 with TRBJ2-7; 12 bases align to TRBD1. Germline V gene sequence: CDR1 MNHNS, CDR2 SASEGT. V shed 2 bases and J 5 bases; nucleotides not matched to a gene: 7. The CDR3 contains 16 residues. CDR3 residues: CASSEPPGTGGNEQYF. The CDR3, as DNA: TGTGCCAGCAGTGAACCCCCCGGGACAGGGGGCAACGAGCAGTACTTC.

This clone has ten or more counts. The rearrangement uses TRBV4-3 and TRBJ2-7; 12 bases line up with TRBD2. V lost 0 bases, J lost 8 bases, and 5 bases stayed unmatched. Looked up from germline, CDR1 is LGHNA and CDR2 is YSLEER. This CDR3 is built from 15 residues. This chain's CDR3 is CASSQDRTSGIKQYF. CDR3 DNA sequence: TGCGCCAGCAGCCAAGATAGGACTAGCGGGATTAAGCAGTACTTC.

The chain has TRBV6-6 and TRBJ2-5; D not resolved. Germline lookup yields CDR1 MNHNY and CDR2 SVGAGI (reference sequence). This CDR3 spans 15 amino acids. V lost 0 bases, J lost 1 base, and 9 bases lay in between. The CDR3 spells CASSYSGQRQETQYF. The CDR3 DNA sequence: TGTGCCAGCAGTTACTCAGGGCAACGCCAAGAGACCCAGTACTTC.

The J gene is TRBJ2-1, the V gene TRBV25-1, with D uncertain. The germline CDR1 and CDR2 sequences are MGHDK and SYGVNS. This CDR3 comprises 11 residues. Trimming removed 4 bases from V and 10 bases from J, with 8 bases in between. CDR3 in amino acids: CASSGSLEQFF. In nucleotides, the CDR3 is TGTGCCAGCAGTGGTTCCTTAGAGCAGTTCTTC.

This sequence joins TRBV7-2 and TRBJ2-3; D remains ambiguous. From germline, CDR1 is SGHTA and CDR2 FQGNSA. The CDR3 loop spans 15 amino acids. V was shortened by 5 bases and J by 3 bases, with 15 bases between the two germline ends. The CDR3 nucleotides read TGTGCCAGCAGCGTTAGTAGGGCAGCAACAGATACGCAGTATTTT. Translation gives CASSVSRAATDTQYF.

In its sample, this clone was seen once. The V call is TRBV28, the J call TRBJ2-2; 8 bases are a match to TRBD1. The trim removed 6 bases at V and 3 bases at J, leaving 6 bases unmatched. CDR1 is MDHEN, CDR2 SYDVKM, per germline. The CDR3 is 15 amino acids. The CDR3 protein is CASRPGQVYTGELFF. The CDR3 DNA follows: TGTGCCAGCAGGCCGGGACAGGTGTACACCGGGGAGCTGTTTTTT.

A single count supports this clone. The J gene is TRBJ2-1, the V gene TRBV4-2; D may be TRBD2 (6 bases). The germline V gene has CDR1 LGHNA and CDR2 YNFKEQ. The CDR3 is made up of 15 amino acids. Trimming stripped 0 bases from V and 10 bases from J, with 16 bases between. The CDR3, as DNA: TGTGCCAGCAGCCAAGATCTAAGCGGGCCGGGAGAGCAGTTCTTC. Translating gives CASSQDLSGPGEQFF.

A single count supports this clone. The chain couples TRBV28 to TRBJ2-2; D is possibly TRBD2 (6 bases). V lost 4 bases to trimming and J lost 2 bases, with 17 bases between them. Looked up from germline, CDR1 is MDHEN and CDR2 is SYDVKM. CDR3 length: 17 amino acids. The CDR3 spells CASSSPAGLSNTGELFF. In DNA form, the CDR3 reads TGTGCCAGCAGTTCGCCCGCGGGGCTATCAAACACCGGGGAGCTGTTTTTT.

V usage is TRBV2 and J usage is TRBJ2-2, with 7 bases lining up with TRBD1. V lost 5 bases to trimming and J lost 0 bases; unmatched junction nucleotides: 6. The length of the CDR3 is 16 residues. CDR1 and CDR2 (germline): SNHLY, FYNNEI. The CDR3 DNA reads as TGTGCCAGCAGTATAAAACAGGGGCCGAACACCGGGGAGCTGTTTTTT. Translating gives CASSIKQGPNTGELFF.

The chain recombines TRBV30 with TRBJ1-4; TRBD1 matches 7 bases. CDR1 is GTSNPN, CDR2 SVGIG, per germline (reference sequence). Trimming cost V 2 bases and J 3 bases; bases outside gene matches: 3. The CDR3 runs 14 residues. The CDR3 loop is CAWSQGGANEKLFF. The CDR3 DNA follows: TGTGCCTGGAGTCAGGGGGGGGCTAATGAAAAACTGTTTTTT.

The chain is built from TRBV27 and TRBJ2-3; possibly TRBD1 for D (5 bases). The CDR3 is made up of 14 amino acids. V lost 5 bases to trimming and J lost 6 bases, with 15 bases between them. Germline V CDR1 and CDR2: MNHEY, SMNVEV (reference sequence). CDR3 region: CASSLDSGVDTQYF. CDR3 nucleotides: TGTGCCAGCAGTCTCGACAGTGGGGTGGATACGCAGTATTTT.

The J gene is TRBJ2-5, the V gene TRBV5-6; D not resolved. V lost 0 bases and J 1 base, leaving 10 bases between the germline ends. This CDR3 is 15 amino acids long. Germline loops: CDR1 SGHDT, CDR2 YYEEEE. CDR3 sequence reads: CASSLGRSAQETQYF. DNA of the CDR3: TGTGCCAGCAGCTTGGGACGGAGCGCCCAAGAGACCCAGTACTTC.

The chain links TRBV7-2 to TRBJ2-7; unclear D gene. The V gene lost 1 base and the J gene lost 3 bases, with 4 bases spanning the gap. Looked up from germline, CDR1 is SGHTA and CDR2 is FQGNSA. The CDR3 sequence is 12 residues long. The CDR3 DNA follows: TGTGCCAGCAGCTTAGACTTCTACGAGCAGTACTTC. Encoded protein: CASSLDFYEQYF.

The J gene is TRBJ2-3, the V gene TRBV5-4; D call uncertain. The CDR3 sequence is 15 residues long. Trimming stripped 2 bases from V and 2 bases from J, with 12 bases between. The V gene's germline CDR1 is SGHNT and CDR2 YYREEE (reference sequence). CDR3 coding DNA: TGTGCCAGCAGCTTAGGGATCATGCTCACAGATACGCAGTATTTT. Its translation: CASSLGIMLTDTQYF.

This rearrangement joins TRBV7-2 to TRBJ2-3, with D uncertain. The CDR3 is 15 residues long. Germline-derived CDR1 and CDR2 are SGHTA and FQGNSA. V was trimmed by 2 bases and J by 6 bases, leaving 15 bases between them. This CDR3 is CASSLLLDPRDTQYF. The DNA of the CDR3 is TGTGCCAGCAGCTTATTGTTGGACCCGCGGGATACGCAGTATTTT.

The J gene is TRBJ1-2, the V gene TRBV15, with D possibly being TRBD1 (5 bases). Deletions cut 0 bases from V and 9 bases from J, with 8 bases between. Germline V CDR1 and CDR2: LNHNV, YYDKDF (reference sequence). This CDR3 region has 12 residues. The CDR3 region has the DNA TGTGCCACCAGCAGAGAACGACAGAGCTACACCTTC. It codes for CATSRERQSYTF.

As to this clone: The sample holds other DNA sequences that translate to the same CDR3. V is TRBV5-1 and J is TRBJ2-7; D is unclear. The germline V and J ends were trimmed by 1 base and 4 bases, with 6 bases remaining between them. Germline values: CDR1 SGHRS, CDR2 YFSETQ. The CDR3 has 12 amino acids. The CDR3 DNA sequence: TGCGCCAGCAGCTTGAGCAGTTACGAGCAGTACTTC. It translates to CASSLSSYEQYF.

The genes are TRBV18 and TRBJ2-7, with D tentatively TRBD1 (6 bases). V lost 2 bases to trimming and J lost 3 bases, with 20 bases between them. CDR1 KGHSH and CDR2 LQKENI come from the germline V gene. This CDR3 has 17 amino acids. Written as DNA, the CDR3 is TGTGCCAGCTCACCAAGACAGGATGTACTCCTGAGCTACGAGCAGTACTTC. This codes for CASSPRQDVLLSYEQYF.

The table lists this clone with a count of one. The V and J genes are TRBV5-1 and TRBJ2-7, with 12 bases lining up with TRBD1. V gave up 6 bases and J gave up 5 bases; unmatched junction bases: 9. The CDR3 is 15 amino acids. CDR1 and CDR2 from the germline V gene are SGHRS and YFSETQ. The CDR3: CASKAGTGGENEQYF. The CDR3 region has the DNA TGCGCCAGCAAAGCGGGGACAGGGGGCGAGAACGAGCAGTACTTC.